The 12 T cell receptor beta chains presented below share a single source sample, sequenced in a study of beta chain features in type 1 diabetes (dated by TCRdb to the late 2010s). Their target antigens are unknown. Libraries were made using the immunoSEQ multiplex PCR assay. All of the isolated RNA was reverse transcribed with the High Capacity cDNA Reverse Transcription Kit, so expressed TCRB transcripts were sequenced. TCRdb stores this immuneACCESS table with in-frame sequences only. Part of the clones is absent; in the studies checked, under half of the shortfall reflects unresolved V genes, and no reason is known for the rest. The sample table shows hundreds of thousands of clones, and under 15% are seen once. The ten most abundant clones make up approximately 0.02% of the sample. Overall study results and their limits: A moderate but significant shortening of TCRB CDR3 length was observed in type 1 diabetes patients in all four CD4+ subsets.

Sequencing used naive CD4+ T cells from blood. This sample's cell subset or site label indicates: true naive CD4+ T cells. The receptors shown here come from a man aged 18-30 years with type 1 diabetes.

This clone was recorded a few times. This chain uses TRBV6-5 with TRBJ1-2; 7 bases fit TRBD1. The trim removed 4 bases at V and 5 bases at J, leaving 7 bases unmatched. Germline CDR1 MNHEY, CDR2 SVGAGI. The CDR3 has 14 residues. The CDR3 nucleotides are TGTGCCAGCAGTTTGGGACAGTCTATGTATGGCTACACCTTC. Its translation: CASSLGQSMYGYTF.

This sequence joins TRBV28 and TRBJ2-7; the D gene is possibly TRBD2 (5 bases). The V and J ends lost 2 bases and 2 bases respectively, with 16 bases between them. Germline V gene lookup returns CDR1 MDHEN and CDR2 SYDVKM. The CDR3 extends over 16 amino acids. The CDR3 sequence is CASSLPPHGGTYEQYF. The CDR3 DNA reads as TGTGCCAGCAGTTTACCCCCGCACGGAGGAACCTACGAGCAGTACTTC.

In its sample, this clone was seen a few times. The V gene is TRBV6-6, the J gene TRBJ2-7; D not certain. V lost 5 bases to trimming and J lost 6 bases, with 11 bases between them. The CDR3 is 12 amino acids. CDR1 and CDR2 from the germline V gene are MNHNY and SVGAGI (reference sequence). CDR3 residues: CASSDLVPEQYF. In DNA, the CDR3 is TGTGCCAGCAGTGATTTGGTACCCGAGCAGTACTTC.

The chain combines TRBV7-9 with TRBJ2-3; 11 bases are a match to TRBD1. CDR3 size: 17 residues. Germline V CDR1 and CDR2: SEHNR, FQNEAQ (reference sequence). With 6 bases clipped from V and 4 bases from J, the junction kept 12 bases outside the gene matches. CDR3 DNA: TGTGCCAGCAGTCCAAGGGGGTCGGGACAGGGGGCAGATACGCAGTATTTT. Amino acid sequence: CASSPRGSGQGADTQYF.

The chain links TRBV7-3 to TRBJ1-1; no clear D gene. The V and J ends lost 5 bases and 0 bases respectively, with 7 bases between them. The CDR3 runs 13 residues. Germline values: CDR1 SGHTA, CDR2 FQGTGA. CDR3 amino acids: CASSPHMNTEAFF. Written as DNA, the CDR3 is TGTGCCAGCAGCCCACACATGAACACTGAAGCTTTCTTT.

In this sample, this clone turned up a few times. V is TRBV4-1 and J is TRBJ1-2; 8 bases match TRBD1. The CDR3 loop spans 16 amino acids. Germline CDR1 and CDR2: MGHRA and YSYEKL. The V and J ends lost 1 base and 4 bases, in that order; junction bases with no gene match: 8. CDR3 nucleotide sequence: TGCGCCAGCAGCCAAGTTCAGGCAGGGGGCATCTATGGCTACACCTTC. Translated, it gives CASSQVQAGGIYGYTF.

The gene calls are TRBV2 and TRBJ2-2, with D possibly being TRBD1 (6 bases). Trimming took 5 bases from V and 0 from J, leaving 10 bases between them. The CDR3 consists of 15 residues. In germline, CDR1 is SNHLY, CDR2 FYNNEI. CDR3 sequence: CASSQGTANTGELFF. In nucleotides, the CDR3 is TGTGCCAGCAGTCAGGGGACCGCGAACACCGGGGAGCTGTTTTTT.

This clone turned up a few times. This chain connects TRBV6-6 to TRBJ2-2; the match to TRBD1 covers 9 bases. The germline V gene encodes CDR1 MNHNY and CDR2 SVGAGI (reference sequence). The trim removed 6 bases at V and 7 bases at J, leaving 9 bases unmatched. This CDR3 has 15 amino acids. CDR3 amino acids: CASSHGTGLIGELFF. The CDR3 nucleotides are TGTGCCAGCAGCCACGGGACAGGGCTTATCGGGGAGCTGTTTTTT.

This chain links TRBV7-2 with TRBJ1-2; D ambiguous. CDR1 is SGHTA, CDR2 FQGNSA, per germline. Deletions cut 0 bases from V and 5 bases from J, with 10 bases between. The CDR3 totals 14 residues. CDR3 residues: CASSLATELYGYTF. The CDR3 DNA sequence: TGTGCCAGCAGCTTAGCGACCGAGTTGTATGGCTACACCTTC.

The chain carries TRBV5-6 and TRBJ1-4, with 7 bases fitting TRBD1. Losses at the gene ends were 0 bases for V and 0 bases for J; bases not matched to a gene: 8. Germline values: CDR1 SGHDT, CDR2 YYEEEE. This CDR3 has 18 amino acids. The DNA of the CDR3 is TGTGCCAGCAGCTTGGGTTGGACAGGACCGTCAACTAATGAAAAACTGTTTTTT. The encoded protein is CASSLGWTGPSTNEKLFF.

Concerning this clone itself: This sample also contains other DNA sequences that code for the same CDR3. The V gene is TRBV5-4, the J gene TRBJ2-6; no clear D gene. V lost 0 bases, J lost 0 bases, and 4 bases lay in between. CDR3 length: 15 amino acids. Germline CDR1 reads SGHNT; CDR2 reads YYREEE (reference sequence). The CDR3 loop is CASSLDSSGANVLTF. Written as DNA, the CDR3 is TGTGCCAGCAGCTTGGATAGCTCTGGGGCCAACGTCCTGACTTTC.

The chain combines TRBV6-5 with TRBJ2-3; 7 bases are shared with TRBD2. V lost 0 bases, J lost 1 base, and 4 bases stayed unmatched. The CDR3 loop spans 16 amino acids. Germline CDR1 is MNHEY and CDR2 is SVGAGI. The CDR3 coding sequence is TGTGCCAGCAGTTACTCTCTTGCGGGGGGCACAGATACGCAGTATTTT. Its translation: CASSYSLAGGTDTQYF.